The 21 T cell receptor beta chains listed next were all sequenced from one sample in a study of identical twins. MiXCR was run by TCRdb on the 5' RACE reads, yielding one entry per CDR3 protein. The sample has a few hundred thousand distinct CDR3 sequences, over 8.5% seen once. The same data also contributed to another study, on yellow fever vaccine responses in identical twins.

Sequencing input: PBMCs. The receptors here all came from a woman younger than 35 in good health.

The rearrangement joins TRBV3-1 to TRBJ2-5, with 7 positions matching TRBD2. With 0 bases clipped from V and 4 bases from J, the junction kept 8 bases outside the gene matches. The CDR3 consists of 16 residues. Germline assignment: CDR1 LGHDT and CDR2 YNNKEL (reference sequence). For the CDR3, the DNA is TGTGCCAGCAGCCAAGATGGCCTAGGCGGGGGAGAGACCCAGTACTTC. Translation: CASSQDGLGGGETQYF.

This chain connects TRBV7-6 to TRBJ2-7, with 11 nucleotides matching TRBD2. Trimming removed 5 bases from V and 3 bases from J; junction bases left unmatched: 9. The CDR3 loop spans 16 amino acids. The germline V gene encodes CDR1 SGHVS and CDR2 FNYEAQ. DNA of the CDR3: TGTGCCAGCAGCCCACAGACTAGCGGGACCGTCTACGAGCAGTACTTC. Residues: CASSPQTSGTVYEQYF.

The count of this clonotype is one. The rearrangement joins TRBV11-3 to TRBJ2-5; a weak D match, TRBD2 (6 bases). From germline, CDR1 is SGHNT and CDR2 YENEEA. This CDR3 region has 14 residues. Between the trimmed V and J ends, which lost 4 bases and 7 bases, there was a span of 16 bases. DNA of the CDR3: TGTGCCAGCAGCTCCCGGGAGTCCCCGGGGACCCAGTACTTC. Translation gives CASSSRESPGTQYF.

This clonotype was observed a few times. The gene calls are TRBV28 and TRBJ1-5, with D possibly TRBD1 on 5 matching bases. The CDR3 is 15 amino acids. The germline V gene encodes CDR1 MDHEN and CDR2 SYDVKM. V was cut by 6 bases and J by 3 bases, with 15 bases left in between. The CDR3: CASRGVWGSNQPQHF. The CDR3 nucleotides read TGTGCCAGCAGGGGGGTCTGGGGTTCCAATCAGCCCCAGCATTTT.

The J gene is TRBJ2-5, the V gene TRBV14, with D possibly being TRBD1 (6 bases). V lost 4 bases and J lost 0, with 12 bases in between. Looked up from germline, CDR1 is SGHDN and CDR2 is FVKESK. The CDR3 has 15 amino acids. CDR3 in amino acids: CASSLPGAYQETQYF. The CDR3 nucleotides read TGTGCCAGCAGCCTACCAGGGGCGTACCAAGAGACCCAGTACTTC.

The sample holds many counts of this clonotype. This sequence joins TRBV7-9 and TRBJ2-2; no clear D gene. Trimming cost V 5 bases and J 0 bases, with 16 bases left between them. Germline CDR1 is SEHNR and CDR2 is FQNEAQ (reference sequence). The CDR3 covers 17 residues. CDR3 DNA sequence: TGTGCCAGCAGCCCCGGTGGCGACCTCACGAACACCGGGGAGCTGTTTTTT. Its protein is CASSPGGDLTNTGELFF.

The genes are TRBV5-1 and TRBJ2-2, with 11 bases matching TRBD1. V trimming: 2 bases; J trimming: 7 bases; junction bases outside the gene matches: 4. CDR3 size: 15 residues. Germline CDR1 and CDR2: SGHRS and YFSETQ. The CDR3 is CASSFRTGGVGELFF. In nucleotides, the CDR3 is TGCGCCAGCAGCTTCCGGACAGGGGGCGTCGGGGAGCTGTTTTTT.

This chain uses TRBV7-9 with TRBJ2-7, with 8 bases identical to TRBD1. Germline-derived CDR1 and CDR2 are SEHNR and FQNEAQ (reference sequence). The CDR3 extends over 12 amino acids. V shed 5 bases and J 6 bases; nucleotides not matched to a gene: 3. CDR3 sequence (DNA): TGTGCCAGCAGCCGGACAGGGCTCGAGCAGTACTTC. It codes for CASSRTGLEQYF.

This clonotype was seen a handful of times. The V call is TRBV20-1, the J call TRBJ2-3; TRBD2 matches at 7 bases. Germline V CDR1 and CDR2: DFQATT, SNEGSKA (reference sequence). V gave up 0 bases and J gave up 5 bases; unmatched junction bases: 11. The CDR3 loop spans 16 amino acids. The CDR3: CSARDGGGLLEDTQYF. In nucleotides, the CDR3 is TGCAGTGCTAGAGATGGCGGGGGACTCCTTGAAGATACGCAGTATTTT.

This clonotype was recorded at least ten times. V and J are TRBV24-1 and TRBJ2-7; 7 nucleotides match TRBD2. This CDR3 has 13 residues. Trimming cost V 2 bases and J 6 bases; bases outside gene matches: 3. Germline V gene lookup returns CDR1 KGHDR and CDR2 SFDVKD. In DNA form, the CDR3 reads TGTGCCACCAGTGATTCCCCTAGCGGCGAGCAGTACTTC. This codes for CATSDSPSGEQYF.

The sample holds a few counts of this clonotype. The chain recombines TRBV12-3 or TRBV12-4 with TRBJ1-1; the D gene is possibly TRBD1 (6 bases). This CDR3 comprises 14 residues. Between the trimmed V and J ends, which lost 10 bases and 5 bases, there was a span of 20 bases. Here the CDR3 DNA reads TGTGCCATCCCCAGAGGGGGGGCTAAGACTGAAGCTTTCTTT. It yields the protein CAIPRGGAKTEAFF.

This clonotype was seen a few times. The chain carries TRBV7-9 and TRBJ2-5; 12 bases match TRBD2. Germline CDR1 reads SEHNR; CDR2 reads FQNEAQ (reference sequence). V was pared by 5 bases and J by 4 bases, with 8 bases of the junction left unmatched. There are 16 residues in the CDR3. DNA for the CDR3: TGTGCCAGCAGCCCCGTTGGACTAGCGGGAAGAGAGACCCAGTACTTC. Translating it yields CASSPVGLAGRETQYF.

This clonotype was seen more than once but under ten times. The rearrangement joins TRBV20-1 to TRBJ1-5, with D hard to call. The germline V gene encodes CDR1 DFQATT and CDR2 SNEGSKA (reference sequence). With 3 bases removed from V and 0 bases from J, the gap between germline ends came to 12 bases. The CDR3 is 15 amino acids. CDR3: CSASAKGNSNQPQHF. CDR3 nucleotide sequence: TGCAGTGCTAGTGCCAAGGGTAATAGCAATCAGCCCCAGCATTTT.

In its sample, this clonotype was seen a few times. This chain links TRBV30 with TRBJ1-2, with D hard to call. Germline-derived CDR1 and CDR2 are GTSNPN and SVGIG (reference sequence). The CDR3 loop spans 15 amino acids. Trimming took 0 bases from V and 3 from J, leaving 14 bases between them. In DNA, the CDR3 is TGTGCCTGGAGTGTACTCCCCCAAAGGGACTATGGCTACACCTTC. Its protein product is CAWSVLPQRDYGYTF.

This clonotype was seen at least ten times. The V call is TRBV29-1, the J call TRBJ1-2; no definite D call. The ends were cut back, 1 base at V and 0 bases at J, with 12 bases in the middle. The germline V gene has CDR1 SQVTM and CDR2 ANQGSEA. The CDR3 extends over 15 amino acids. The CDR3 sequence: CSVEGVDGSNYGYTF. Here the CDR3 DNA reads TGCAGCGTTGAAGGGGTTGACGGCTCTAACTATGGCTACACCTTC.

Only a few counts were recorded for this clonotype. This rearrangement joins TRBV27 to TRBJ2-7; possibly TRBD1 for D (5 bases). The V end was cut by 7 bases, the J end by 8 bases, with 18 bases between. The germline V gene encodes CDR1 MNHEY and CDR2 SMNVEV (reference sequence). The CDR3 is 13 residues long. This CDR3 is CASTTVTATKQYF. In nucleotides, the CDR3 is TGTGCCAGCACCACCGTGACAGCTACGAAGCAGTACTTC.

In this sample, this clonotype turned up a few times. J is TRBJ2-7 and V is TRBV6-2 or TRBV6-3; TRBD2 is a possible D gene (6 bases). The CDR3 is 15 residues long. V was trimmed by 4 bases and J by 1 base, leaving 14 bases between them. CDR1 is MNHEY, CDR2 SVGEGT, per germline. Written as DNA, the CDR3 is TGTGCCAGCAGTTCCTTCCGGGACTTGTCCTACGAGCAGTACTTC. This translates into CASSSFRDLSYEQYF.

The chain combines TRBV7-8 with TRBJ2-3; 11 nucleotides align to TRBD2. The CDR3 sequence is 16 residues long. V shed 5 bases and J 5 bases; nucleotides not matched to a gene: 9. CDR1 SGHVS and CDR2 FQNEAQ come from the germline V gene. Written as DNA, the CDR3 is TGTGCCAGCAGCGCCAGACTAGCGGGACGGAAAGATACGCAGTATTTT. Translated, it gives CASSARLAGRKDTQYF.

This clonotype has ten or more counts. V is TRBV6-5 and J is TRBJ1-1; D may be TRBD1 (5 bases). CDR1 and CDR2 (germline): MNHEY, SVGAGI. Trimming removed 0 bases at V and 7 bases at J, with 12 bases between. CDR3 length: 14 amino acids. For the CDR3, the DNA is TGTGCCAGCAGTTACTCGTTACTAGGGGTTGAAGCTTTCTTT. Translating it yields CASSYSLLGVEAFF.

This clonotype was recorded a few times. The rearrangement uses TRBV7-9 and TRBJ2-1; D unresolved. The CDR3 length is 14 residues. The germline gives CDR1 SEHNR, CDR2 FQNEAQ (reference sequence). With 6 bases removed from V and 7 bases from J, the gap between germline ends came to 16 bases. In DNA form, the CDR3 reads TGTGCCAGCAGTCATCCCCTCTTCGGTAATGAGCAGTTCTTC. The encoded protein is CASSHPLFGNEQFF.

This clonotype came up a few times. This chain joins TRBV10-2 and TRBJ2-5, with 9 bases matching TRBD2. CDR3 length: 17 amino acids. Unmatched junction bases numbered 8, after V lost 2 bases and J lost 1 base. Germline V gene data show CDR1 as WSHSY and CDR2 as SAAADI. CDR3 in amino acids: CASSESTTSGPQETQYF. Written as DNA, the CDR3 is TGCGCCAGCAGTGAGAGTACGACTAGCGGACCCCAAGAGACCCAGTACTTC.